This TCR beta chain originates from a study of somatic mutations in cytotoxic T cells in rheumatoid arthritis. General observations from the study: Clonality measured in CD8+ T cells did not differ significantly between rheumatoid arthritis patients and age-matched healthy controls.

Trimming stripped 3 bases from V and 1 base from J, with 9 bases between. The CDR3 consists of 14 residues. Germline CDR1 reads SGHVS; CDR2 reads FNYEAQ. The investigators isolated CD4+ and CD8+ cells by positive magnetic bead selection and checked their purity by flow cytometry. Method: immunoSEQ multiplex PCR; TCRdb's copy keeps in-frame clones and lacks some. The table has around 19,000 clones, about 86% seen once; the top ten hold 15% to 20%. As to this clone: Its matching antigen is unknown.

This rearrangement joins TRBV7-6 to TRBJ1-1; D is unresolved. The receptor was derived from a woman aged 45 to 65 in good health. The sequenced material came from CD8+ T cells sorted from blood. CDR3 nucleotides: TGTGCCAGCAGCTTCTCTGACCGGAACACTGAAGCTTTCTTT. This gives the protein CASSFSDRNTEAFF. Drawing the rest from reference TRBV7-6 and TRBJ1-1, the complete variable domain is GAGVSQSPRYKVTKRGQDVALRCDPISGHVSLYWYRQALGQGPEFLTYFNYEAQQDKSGLPNDRFSAERPEGSISTLTIQRTEQRDSAMYRCASSFSDRNTEAFFGQGTRLTVV.